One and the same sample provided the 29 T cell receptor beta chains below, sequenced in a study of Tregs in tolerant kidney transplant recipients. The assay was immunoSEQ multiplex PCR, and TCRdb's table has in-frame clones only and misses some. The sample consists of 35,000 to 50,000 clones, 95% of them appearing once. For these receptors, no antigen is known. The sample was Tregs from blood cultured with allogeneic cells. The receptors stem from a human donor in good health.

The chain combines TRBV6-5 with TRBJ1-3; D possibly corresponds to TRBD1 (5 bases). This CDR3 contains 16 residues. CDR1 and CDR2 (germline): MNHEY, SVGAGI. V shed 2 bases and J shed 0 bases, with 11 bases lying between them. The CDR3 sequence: CASSYGAVASGNTIYF. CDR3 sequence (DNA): TGTGCCAGCAGTTACGGGGCAGTTGCCTCTGGAAACACCATATATTTT.

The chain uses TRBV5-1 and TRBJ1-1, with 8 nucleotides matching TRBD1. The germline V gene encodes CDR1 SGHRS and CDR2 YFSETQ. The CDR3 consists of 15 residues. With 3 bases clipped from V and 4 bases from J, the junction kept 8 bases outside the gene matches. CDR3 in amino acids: CASSSDRVRGTEAFF. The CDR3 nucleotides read TGCGCCAGCAGCTCGGACAGGGTGCGAGGCACTGAAGCTTTCTTT.

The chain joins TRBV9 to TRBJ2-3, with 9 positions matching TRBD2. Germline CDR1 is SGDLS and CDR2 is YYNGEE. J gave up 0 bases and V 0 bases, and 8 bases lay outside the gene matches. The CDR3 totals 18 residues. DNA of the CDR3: TGTGCCAGCAGCGTAGGAGCGGGGGGAACTTCTAGCACAGATACGCAGTATTTT. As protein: CASSVGAGGTSSTDTQYF. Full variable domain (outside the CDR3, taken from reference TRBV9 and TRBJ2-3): DSGVTQTPKHLITATGQRVTLRCSPRSGDLSVYWYQQSLDQGLQFLIQYYNGEERAKGNILERFSAQQFPDLHSELNLSSLELGDSALYFCASSVGAGGTSSTDTQYFGPGTRLTVL.

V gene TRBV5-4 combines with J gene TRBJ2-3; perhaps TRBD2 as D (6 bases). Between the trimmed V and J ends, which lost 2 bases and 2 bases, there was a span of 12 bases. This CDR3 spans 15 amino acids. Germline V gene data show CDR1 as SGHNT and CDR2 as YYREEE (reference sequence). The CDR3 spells CASSFSGGVTDTQYF. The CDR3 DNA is TGTGCCAGCAGCTTTAGCGGAGGAGTCACAGATACGCAGTATTTT.

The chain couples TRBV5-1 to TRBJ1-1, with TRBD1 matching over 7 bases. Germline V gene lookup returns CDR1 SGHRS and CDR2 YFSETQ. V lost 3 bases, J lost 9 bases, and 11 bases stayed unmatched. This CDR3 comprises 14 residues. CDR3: CASSSMAGGRKAFF. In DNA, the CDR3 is TGCGCCAGCAGCTCAATGGCAGGGGGACGGAAAGCTTTCTTT. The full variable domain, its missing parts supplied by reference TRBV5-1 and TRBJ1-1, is KAGVTQTPRYLIKTRGQQVTLSCSPISGHRSVSWYQQTPGQGLQFLFEYFSETQRNKGNFPGRFSGRQFSNSRSEMNVSTLELGDSALYLCASSSMAGGRKAFFGQGTRLTVV.

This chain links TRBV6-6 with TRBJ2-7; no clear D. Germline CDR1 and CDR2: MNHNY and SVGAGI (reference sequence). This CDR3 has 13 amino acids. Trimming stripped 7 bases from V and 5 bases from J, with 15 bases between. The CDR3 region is CASNSNNKNEQYF. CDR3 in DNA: TGTGCCAGCAATTCGAACAATAAAAACGAGCAGTACTTC.

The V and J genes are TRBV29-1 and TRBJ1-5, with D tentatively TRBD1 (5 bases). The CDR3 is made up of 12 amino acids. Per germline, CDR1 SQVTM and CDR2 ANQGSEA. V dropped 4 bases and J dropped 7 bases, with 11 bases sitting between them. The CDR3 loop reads CSVGGVGQPQHF. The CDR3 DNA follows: TGCAGCGTTGGAGGGGTAGGGCAGCCCCAGCATTTT.

The CDR3 nucleotides are TGTGCCAGCAGCCCACGCGAGCGTCAGGGGGATACGCAGTATTTT. Translating gives CASSPRERQGDTQYF. The chain recombines TRBV6-1 with TRBJ2-3; D might be TRBD1 (6 bases). Trimming pared 6 bases from V and 6 bases from J, leaving 19 bases between. The CDR3 is 15 amino acids. Germline V CDR1 and CDR2: MNHNS, SASEGT.

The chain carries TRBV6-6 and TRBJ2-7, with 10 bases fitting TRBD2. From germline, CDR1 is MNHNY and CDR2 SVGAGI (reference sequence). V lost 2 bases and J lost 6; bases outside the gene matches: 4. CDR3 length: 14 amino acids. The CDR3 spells CASSYLAGEVEQYF. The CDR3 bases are TGTGCCAGCAGTTACCTAGCGGGAGAAGTCGAGCAGTACTTC.

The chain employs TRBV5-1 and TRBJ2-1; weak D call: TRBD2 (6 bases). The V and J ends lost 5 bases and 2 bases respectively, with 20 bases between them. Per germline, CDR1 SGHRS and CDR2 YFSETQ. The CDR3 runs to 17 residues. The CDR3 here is CASRAGLWAGPYNEQFF. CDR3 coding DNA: TGCGCCAGCAGGGCAGGGCTTTGGGCGGGACCCTACAATGAGCAGTTCTTC. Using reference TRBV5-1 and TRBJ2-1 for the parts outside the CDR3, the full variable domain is KAGVTQTPRYLIKTRGQQVTLSCSPISGHRSVSWYQQTPGQGLQFLFEYFSETQRNKGNFPGRFSGRQFSNSRSEMNVSTLELGDSALYLCASRAGLWAGPYNEQFFGPGTRLTVL.

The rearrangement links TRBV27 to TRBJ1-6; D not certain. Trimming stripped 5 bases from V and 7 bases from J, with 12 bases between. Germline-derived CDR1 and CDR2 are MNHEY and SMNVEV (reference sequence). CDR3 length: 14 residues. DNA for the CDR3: TGTGCCAGCAGTCTTATACTGGAAAATTCACCCCTCCACTTT. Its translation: CASSLILENSPLHF.

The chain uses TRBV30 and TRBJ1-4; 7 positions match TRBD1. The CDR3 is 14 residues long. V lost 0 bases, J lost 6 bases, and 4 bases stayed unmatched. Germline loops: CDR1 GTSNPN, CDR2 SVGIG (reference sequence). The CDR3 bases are TGTGCCTGGAGTGTCGGGACAGCCGATGAAAAACTGTTTTTT. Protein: CAWSVGTADEKLFF.

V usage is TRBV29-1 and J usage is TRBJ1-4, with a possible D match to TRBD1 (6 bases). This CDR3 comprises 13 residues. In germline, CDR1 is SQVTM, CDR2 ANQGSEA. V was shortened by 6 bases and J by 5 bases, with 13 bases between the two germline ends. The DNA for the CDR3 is TGCAGCGTGGACGGGGGCTTAAATGAAAAACTGTTTTTT. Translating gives CSVDGGLNEKLFF.

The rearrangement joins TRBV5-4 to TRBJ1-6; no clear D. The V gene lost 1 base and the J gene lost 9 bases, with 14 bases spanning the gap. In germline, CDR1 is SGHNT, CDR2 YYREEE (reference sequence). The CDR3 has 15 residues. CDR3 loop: CASSLLSSLTSPLHF. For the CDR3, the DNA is TGTGCCAGCAGCTTGCTTAGTTCTCTAACTTCACCCCTCCACTTT.

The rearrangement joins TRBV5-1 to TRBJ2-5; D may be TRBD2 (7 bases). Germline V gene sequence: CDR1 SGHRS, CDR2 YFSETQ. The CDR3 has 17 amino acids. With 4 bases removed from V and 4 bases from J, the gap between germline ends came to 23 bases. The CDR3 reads CASSLGGQSGAGETQYF. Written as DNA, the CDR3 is TGCGCCAGCAGCCTCGGGGGGCAAAGCGGGGCGGGAGAGACCCAGTACTTC.

This chain's CDR3 is CASSPRWAGGGEQFF. CDR3 DNA: TGCGCCAGCAGCCCCCGGTGGGCGGGAGGCGGTGAGCAGTTCTTC. The chain uses TRBV5-1 and TRBJ2-1, with 8 positions matching TRBD2. CDR3 length: 15 amino acids. With 4 bases clipped from V and 9 bases from J, the junction kept 12 bases outside the gene matches. Germline CDR1 SGHRS, CDR2 YFSETQ. Together with reference TRBV5-1 and TRBJ2-1, the CDR3 gives the full variable domain: KAGVTQTPRYLIKTRGQQVTLSCSPISGHRSVSWYQQTPGQGLQFLFEYFSETQRNKGNFPGRFSGRQFSNSRSEMNVSTLELGDSALYLCASSPRWAGGGEQFFGPGTRLTVL.

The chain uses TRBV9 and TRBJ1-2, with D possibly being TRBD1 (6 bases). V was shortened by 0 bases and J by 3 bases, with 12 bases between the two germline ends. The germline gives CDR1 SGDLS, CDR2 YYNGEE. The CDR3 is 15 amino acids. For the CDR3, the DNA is TGTGCCAGCAGCGTAGAGCGACAGGCCTACTATGGCTACACCTTC. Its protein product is CASSVERQAYYGYTF.

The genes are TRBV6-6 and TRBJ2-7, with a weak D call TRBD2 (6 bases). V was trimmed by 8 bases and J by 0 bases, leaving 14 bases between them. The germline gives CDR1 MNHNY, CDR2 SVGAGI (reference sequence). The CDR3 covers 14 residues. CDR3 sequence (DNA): TGTGCCAGCGGCTTCGGGGGTTTCTCCTACGAGCAGTACTTC. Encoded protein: CASGFGGFSYEQYF.

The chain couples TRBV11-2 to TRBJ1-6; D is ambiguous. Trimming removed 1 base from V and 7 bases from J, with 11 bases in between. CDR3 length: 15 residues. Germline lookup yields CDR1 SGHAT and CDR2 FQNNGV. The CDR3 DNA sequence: TGTGCCAGCAGCTTAGTAGCAGGTACAAATTCACCCCTCCACTTT. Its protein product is CASSLVAGTNSPLHF.

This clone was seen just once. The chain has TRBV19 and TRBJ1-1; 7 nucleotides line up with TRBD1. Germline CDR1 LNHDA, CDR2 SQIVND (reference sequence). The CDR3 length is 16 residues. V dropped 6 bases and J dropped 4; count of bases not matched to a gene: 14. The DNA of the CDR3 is TGTGCCAGTAGCCTAGACAGTATAAGGGGGCTCACTGAAGCTTTCTTT. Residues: CASSLDSIRGLTEAFF.

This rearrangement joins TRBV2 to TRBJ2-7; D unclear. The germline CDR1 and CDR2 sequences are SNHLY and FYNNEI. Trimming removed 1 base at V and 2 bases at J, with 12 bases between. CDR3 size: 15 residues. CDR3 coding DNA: TGTGCCAGCAGTGAAGGGCCACTTGAACCCTACGAGCAGTACTTC. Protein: CASSEGPLEPYEQYF.

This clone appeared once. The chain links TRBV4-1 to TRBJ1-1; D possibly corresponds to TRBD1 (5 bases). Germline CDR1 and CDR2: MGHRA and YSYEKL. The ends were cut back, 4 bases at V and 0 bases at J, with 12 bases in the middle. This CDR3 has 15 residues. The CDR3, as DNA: TGCGCCAGCAGCCCGGGGGTGACCGTGAACACTGAAGCTTTCTTT. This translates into CASSPGVTVNTEAFF.

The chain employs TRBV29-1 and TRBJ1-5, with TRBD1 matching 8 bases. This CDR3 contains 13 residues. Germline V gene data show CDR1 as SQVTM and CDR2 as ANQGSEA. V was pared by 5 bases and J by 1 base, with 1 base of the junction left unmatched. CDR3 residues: CSVQGASNQPQHF. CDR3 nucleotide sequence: TGCAGCGTTCAGGGGGCCAGCAATCAGCCCCAGCATTTT.

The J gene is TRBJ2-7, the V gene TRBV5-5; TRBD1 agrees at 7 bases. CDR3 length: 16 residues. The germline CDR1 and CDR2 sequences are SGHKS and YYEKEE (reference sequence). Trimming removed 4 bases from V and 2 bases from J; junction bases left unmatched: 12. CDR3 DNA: TGTGCCAGCAGCCTACTAAGGGTCAGGGGGACCTACGAGCAGTACTTC. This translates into CASSLLRVRGTYEQYF.

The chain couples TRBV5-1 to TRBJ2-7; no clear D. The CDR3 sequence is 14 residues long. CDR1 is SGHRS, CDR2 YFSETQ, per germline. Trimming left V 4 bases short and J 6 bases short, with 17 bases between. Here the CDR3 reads CASSLGPPPSEQYF. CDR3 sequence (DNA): TGCGCCAGCAGCCTAGGTCCCCCTCCTAGCGAGCAGTACTTC.

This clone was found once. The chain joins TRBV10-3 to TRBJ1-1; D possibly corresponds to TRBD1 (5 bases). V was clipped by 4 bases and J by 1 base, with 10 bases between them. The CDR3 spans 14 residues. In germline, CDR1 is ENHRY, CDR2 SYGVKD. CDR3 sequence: CAISVGRGNTEAFF. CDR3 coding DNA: TGTGCCATCAGTGTAGGGAGGGGGAACACTGAAGCTTTCTTT.

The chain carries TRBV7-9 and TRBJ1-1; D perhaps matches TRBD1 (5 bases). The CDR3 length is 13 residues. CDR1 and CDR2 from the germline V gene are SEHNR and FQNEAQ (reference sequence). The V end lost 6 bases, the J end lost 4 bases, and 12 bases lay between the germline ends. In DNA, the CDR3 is TGTGCCAGCAGTCGCCCGGGGGTCACTGAAGCTTTCTTT. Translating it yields CASSRPGVTEAFF.

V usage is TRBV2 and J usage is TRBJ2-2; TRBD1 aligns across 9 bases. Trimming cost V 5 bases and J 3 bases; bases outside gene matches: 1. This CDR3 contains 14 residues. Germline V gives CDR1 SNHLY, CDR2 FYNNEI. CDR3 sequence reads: CASSYRGHTGELFF. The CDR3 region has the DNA TGTGCCAGCAGTTACAGGGGGCACACCGGGGAGCTGTTTTTT.

CDR3 protein: CASSLPGQASKRKLFF. The CDR3 DNA follows: TGTGCCAGCAGTCTCCCCGGACAGGCTTCCAAACGAAAACTGTTTTTT. The rearrangement uses TRBV28 and TRBJ1-4; 7 bases match TRBD1. V was pared by 5 bases and J by 10 bases, with 16 bases of the junction left unmatched. The V gene's germline CDR1 is MDHEN and CDR2 SYDVKM. CDR3 size: 16 residues.